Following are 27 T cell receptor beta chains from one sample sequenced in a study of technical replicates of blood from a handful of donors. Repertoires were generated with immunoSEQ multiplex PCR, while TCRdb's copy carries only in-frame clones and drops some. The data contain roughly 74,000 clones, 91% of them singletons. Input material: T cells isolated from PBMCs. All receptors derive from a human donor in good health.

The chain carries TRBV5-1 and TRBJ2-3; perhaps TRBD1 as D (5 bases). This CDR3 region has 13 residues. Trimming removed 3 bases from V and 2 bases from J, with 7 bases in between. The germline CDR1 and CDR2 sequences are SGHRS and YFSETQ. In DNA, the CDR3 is TGCGCCAGCAGCTCGGACAACACAGATACGCAGTATTTT. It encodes CASSSDNTDTQYF. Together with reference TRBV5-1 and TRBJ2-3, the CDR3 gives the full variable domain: KAGVTQTPRYLIKTRGQQVTLSCSPISGHRSVSWYQQTPGQGLQFLFEYFSETQRNKGNFPGRFSGRQFSNSRSEMNVSTLELGDSALYLCASSSDNTDTQYFGPGTRLTVL.

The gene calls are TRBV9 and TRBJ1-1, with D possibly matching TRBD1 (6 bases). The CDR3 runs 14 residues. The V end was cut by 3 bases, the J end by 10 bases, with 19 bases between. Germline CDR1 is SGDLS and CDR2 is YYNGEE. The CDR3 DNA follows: TGTGCCAGCAGCGGGGCTAACGGGGGGCGAGGAGCTTTCTTT. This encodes CASSGANGGRGAFF.

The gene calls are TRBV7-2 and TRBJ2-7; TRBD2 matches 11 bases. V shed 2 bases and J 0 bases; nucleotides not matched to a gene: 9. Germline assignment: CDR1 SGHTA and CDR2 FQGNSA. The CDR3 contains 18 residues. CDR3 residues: CASSLTSLAGGISYEQYF. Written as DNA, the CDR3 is TGTGCCAGCAGCTTAACTTCCCTAGCGGGAGGAATCTCCTACGAGCAGTACTTC.

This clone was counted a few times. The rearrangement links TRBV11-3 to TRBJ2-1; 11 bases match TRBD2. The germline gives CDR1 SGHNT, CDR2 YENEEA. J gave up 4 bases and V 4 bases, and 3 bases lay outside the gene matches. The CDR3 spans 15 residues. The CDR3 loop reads CASSYGTSGYNEQFF. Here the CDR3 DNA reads TGTGCCAGCAGCTACGGGACTAGCGGATACAATGAGCAGTTCTTC.

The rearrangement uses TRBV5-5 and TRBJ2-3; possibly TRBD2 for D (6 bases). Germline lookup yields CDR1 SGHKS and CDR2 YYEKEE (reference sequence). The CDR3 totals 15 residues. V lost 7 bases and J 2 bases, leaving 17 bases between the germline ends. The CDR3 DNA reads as TGTGCCAGCGTACCCCGGGACTGGTACACAGATACGCAGTATTTT. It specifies CASVPRDWYTDTQYF. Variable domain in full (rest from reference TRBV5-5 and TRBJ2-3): DAGVTQSPTHLIKTRGQQVTLRCSPISGHKSVSWYQQVLGQGPQFIFQYYEKEERGRGNFPDRFSARQFPNYSSELNVNALLLGDSALYLCASVPRDWYTDTQYFGPGTRLTVL.

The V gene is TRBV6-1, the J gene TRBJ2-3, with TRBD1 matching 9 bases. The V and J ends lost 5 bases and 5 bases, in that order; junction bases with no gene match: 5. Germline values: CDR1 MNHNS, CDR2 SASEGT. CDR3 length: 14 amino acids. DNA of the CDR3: TGTGCCAGCAGTTGGACAGGGGCAGGAGATACGCAGTATTTT. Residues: CASSWTGAGDTQYF.

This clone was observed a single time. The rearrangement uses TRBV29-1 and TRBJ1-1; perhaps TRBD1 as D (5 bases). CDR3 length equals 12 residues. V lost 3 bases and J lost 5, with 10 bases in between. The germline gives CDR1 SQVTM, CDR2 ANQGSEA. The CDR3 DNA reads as TGCAGCGTTGAGGCAGGGAGGACTGAAGCTTTCTTT. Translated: CSVEAGRTEAFF.

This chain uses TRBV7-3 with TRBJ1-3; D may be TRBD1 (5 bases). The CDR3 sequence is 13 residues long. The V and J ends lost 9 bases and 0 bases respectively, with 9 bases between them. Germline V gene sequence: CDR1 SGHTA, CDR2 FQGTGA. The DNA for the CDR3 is TGTGCCAGTGCCGGGGGCTCTGGAAACACCATATATTTT. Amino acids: CASAGGSGNTIYF.

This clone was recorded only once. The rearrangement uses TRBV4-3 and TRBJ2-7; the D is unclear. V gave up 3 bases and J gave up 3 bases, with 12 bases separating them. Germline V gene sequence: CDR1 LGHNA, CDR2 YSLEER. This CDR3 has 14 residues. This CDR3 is CASSHRTDGYEQYF. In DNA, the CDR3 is TGCGCCAGCAGCCATCGTACTGATGGCTACGAGCAGTACTTC.

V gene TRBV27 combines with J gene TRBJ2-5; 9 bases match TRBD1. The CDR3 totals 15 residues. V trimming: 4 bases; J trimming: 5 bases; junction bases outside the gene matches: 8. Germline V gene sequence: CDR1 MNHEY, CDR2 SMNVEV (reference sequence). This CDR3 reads CASSSIGTGRETQYF. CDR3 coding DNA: TGTGCCAGCAGTTCGATCGGGACAGGGCGTGAGACCCAGTACTTC.

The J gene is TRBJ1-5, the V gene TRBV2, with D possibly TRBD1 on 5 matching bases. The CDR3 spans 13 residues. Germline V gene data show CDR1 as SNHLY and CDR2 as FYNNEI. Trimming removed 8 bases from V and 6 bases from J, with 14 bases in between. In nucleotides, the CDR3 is TGTGCCAGCGGGGGAGGAGAAAGTCAGCCCCAGCATTTT. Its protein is CASGGGESQPQHF.

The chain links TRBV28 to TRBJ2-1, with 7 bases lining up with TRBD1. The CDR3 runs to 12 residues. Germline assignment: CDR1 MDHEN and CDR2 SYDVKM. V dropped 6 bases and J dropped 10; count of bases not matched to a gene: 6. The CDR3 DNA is TGTGCCAGCAGGTGGACAGGATCAGAGCAGTTCTTC. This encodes CASRWTGSEQFF.

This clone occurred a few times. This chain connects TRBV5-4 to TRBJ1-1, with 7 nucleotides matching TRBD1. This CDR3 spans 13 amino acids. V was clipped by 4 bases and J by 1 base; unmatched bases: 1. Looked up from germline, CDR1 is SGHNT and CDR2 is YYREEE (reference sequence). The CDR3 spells CASSRQGNTEAFF. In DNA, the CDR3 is TGTGCCAGCAGCCGACAGGGGAACACTGAAGCTTTCTTT.

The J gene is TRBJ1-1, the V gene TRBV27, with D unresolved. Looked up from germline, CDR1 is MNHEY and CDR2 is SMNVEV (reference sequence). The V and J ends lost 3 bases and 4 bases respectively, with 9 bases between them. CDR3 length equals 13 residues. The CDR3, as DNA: TGTGCCAGCAGTTTCGGCAGGATCACTGAAGCTTTCTTT. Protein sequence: CASSFGRITEAFF.

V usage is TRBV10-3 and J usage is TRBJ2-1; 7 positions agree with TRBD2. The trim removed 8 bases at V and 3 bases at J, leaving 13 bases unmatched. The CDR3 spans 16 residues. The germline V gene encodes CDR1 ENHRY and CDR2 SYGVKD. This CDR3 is CAIARGLADLYNEQFF. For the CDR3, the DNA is TGTGCCATCGCCCGGGGCCTAGCGGATCTCTACAATGAGCAGTTCTTC.

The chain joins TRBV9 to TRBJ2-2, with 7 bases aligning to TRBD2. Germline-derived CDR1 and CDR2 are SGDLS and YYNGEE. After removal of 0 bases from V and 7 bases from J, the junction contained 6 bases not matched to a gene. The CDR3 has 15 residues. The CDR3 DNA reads TGTGCCAGCAGCGTAGGCGGGAGTAATAGCGGGGAGCTGTTTTTT. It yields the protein CASSVGGSNSGELFF.

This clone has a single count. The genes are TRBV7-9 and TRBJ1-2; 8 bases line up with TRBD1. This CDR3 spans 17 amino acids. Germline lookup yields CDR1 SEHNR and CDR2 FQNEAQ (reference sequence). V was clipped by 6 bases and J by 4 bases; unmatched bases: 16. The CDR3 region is CASSLTGGLGLSYGYTF. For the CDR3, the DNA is TGTGCCAGCAGTTTAACAGGGGGACTCGGACTTAGCTATGGCTACACCTTC.

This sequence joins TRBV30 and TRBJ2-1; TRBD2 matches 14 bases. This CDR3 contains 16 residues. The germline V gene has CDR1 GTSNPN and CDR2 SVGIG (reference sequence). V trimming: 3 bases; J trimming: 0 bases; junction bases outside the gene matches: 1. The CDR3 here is CAWRGTSGSSYNEQFF. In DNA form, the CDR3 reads TGTGCCTGGAGGGGGACTAGCGGGAGCTCCTACAATGAGCAGTTCTTC.

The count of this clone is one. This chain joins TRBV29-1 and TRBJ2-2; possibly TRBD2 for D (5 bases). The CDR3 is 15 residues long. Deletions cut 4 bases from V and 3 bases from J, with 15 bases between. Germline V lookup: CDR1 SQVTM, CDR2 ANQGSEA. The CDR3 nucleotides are TGCAGCGTTGGGCCTCGCCTAGCCGACACCGGGGAGCTGTTTTTT. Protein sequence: CSVGPRLADTGELFF.

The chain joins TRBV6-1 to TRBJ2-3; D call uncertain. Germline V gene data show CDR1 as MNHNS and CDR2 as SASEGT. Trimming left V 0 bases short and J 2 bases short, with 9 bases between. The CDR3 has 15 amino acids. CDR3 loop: CASSEAYTNTDTQYF. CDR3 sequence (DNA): TGTGCCAGCAGTGAAGCTTACACCAACACAGATACGCAGTATTTT.

CDR3 DNA sequence: TGTGCCAGCATGACGAGGGAGGGGTCCTACGAGCAGTACTTC. It specifies CASMTREGSYEQYF. This chain uses TRBV6-6 with TRBJ2-7; 7 bases fit TRBD2. Trimming removed 7 bases from V and 1 base from J; junction bases left unmatched: 7. Germline loops: CDR1 MNHNY, CDR2 SVGAGI (reference sequence). This CDR3 has 14 residues.

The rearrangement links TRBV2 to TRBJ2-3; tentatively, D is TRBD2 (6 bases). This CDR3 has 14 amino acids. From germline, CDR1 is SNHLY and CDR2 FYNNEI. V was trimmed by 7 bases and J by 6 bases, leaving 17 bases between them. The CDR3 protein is CASTQTGVWDTQYF. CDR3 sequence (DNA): TGTGCCAGCACGCAGACGGGGGTCTGGGATACGCAGTATTTT.

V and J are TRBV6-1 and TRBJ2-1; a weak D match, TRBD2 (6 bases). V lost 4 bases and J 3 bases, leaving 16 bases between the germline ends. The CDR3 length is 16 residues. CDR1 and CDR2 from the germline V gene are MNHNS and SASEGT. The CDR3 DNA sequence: TGTGCCAGCAGTGTGACTATAGCGGACCTCTACAATGAGCAGTTCTTC. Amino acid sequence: CASSVTIADLYNEQFF.

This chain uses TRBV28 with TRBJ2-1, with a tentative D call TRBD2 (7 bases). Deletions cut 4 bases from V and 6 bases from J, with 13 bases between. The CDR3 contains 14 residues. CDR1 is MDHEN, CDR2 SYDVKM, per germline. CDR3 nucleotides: TGTGCCAGCAGTTGGGGGGGCGCCCTCAATGAGCAGTTCTTC. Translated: CASSWGGALNEQFF.

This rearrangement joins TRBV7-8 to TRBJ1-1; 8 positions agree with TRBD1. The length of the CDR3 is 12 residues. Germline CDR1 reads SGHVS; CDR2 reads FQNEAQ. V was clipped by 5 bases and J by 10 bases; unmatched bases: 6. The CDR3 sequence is CASSDRQGTAFF. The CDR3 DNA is TGTGCCAGCAGCGACAGACAGGGGACAGCTTTCTTT. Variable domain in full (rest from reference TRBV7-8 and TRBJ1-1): GAGVSQSPRYKVAKRGQDVALRCDPISGHVSLFWYQQALGQGPEFLTYFQNEAQLDKSGLPSDRFFAERPEGSVSTLKIQRTQQEDSAVYLCASSDRQGTAFFGQGTRLTVV.

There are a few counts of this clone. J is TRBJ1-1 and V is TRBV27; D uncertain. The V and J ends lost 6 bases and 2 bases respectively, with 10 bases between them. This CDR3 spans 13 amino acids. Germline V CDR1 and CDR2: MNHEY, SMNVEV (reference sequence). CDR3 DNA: TGTGCCAGCAGCACCGGTGTAAACACTGAAGCTTTCTTT. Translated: CASSTGVNTEAFF.

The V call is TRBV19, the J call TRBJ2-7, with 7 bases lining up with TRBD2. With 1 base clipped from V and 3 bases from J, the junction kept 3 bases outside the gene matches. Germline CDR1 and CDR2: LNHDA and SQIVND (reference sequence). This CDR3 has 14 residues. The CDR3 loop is CASSIGLALYEQYF. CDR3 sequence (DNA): TGTGCCAGTAGTATAGGACTAGCTCTCTACGAGCAGTACTTC.